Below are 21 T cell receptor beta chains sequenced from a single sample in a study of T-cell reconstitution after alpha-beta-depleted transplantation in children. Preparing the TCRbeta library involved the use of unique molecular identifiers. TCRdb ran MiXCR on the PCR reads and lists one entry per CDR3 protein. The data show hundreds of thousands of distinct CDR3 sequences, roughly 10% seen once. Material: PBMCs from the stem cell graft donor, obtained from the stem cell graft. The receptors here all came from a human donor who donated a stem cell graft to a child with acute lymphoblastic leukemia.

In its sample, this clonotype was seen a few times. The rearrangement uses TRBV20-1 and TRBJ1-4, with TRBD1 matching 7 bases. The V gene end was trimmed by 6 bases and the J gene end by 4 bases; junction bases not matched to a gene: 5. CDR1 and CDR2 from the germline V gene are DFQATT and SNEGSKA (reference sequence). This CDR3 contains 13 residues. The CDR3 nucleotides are TGCAGTGCATGGGACAGATATAATGAAAAACTGTTTTTT. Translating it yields CSAWDRYNEKLFF.

The CDR3, as DNA: TGTGCCAGCAGCCAAGTATCAGGCGGGGGACTGACAGATACGCAGTATTTT. It specifies CASSQVSGGGLTDTQYF. The V call is TRBV3-1, the J call TRBJ2-3, with 7 bases that match TRBD2. The J segment lost 3 bases and the V segment lost 1 base, leaving 10 bases of the junction unmatched. The CDR3 extends over 17 amino acids. CDR1 LGHDT and CDR2 YNNKEL come from the germline V gene (reference sequence).

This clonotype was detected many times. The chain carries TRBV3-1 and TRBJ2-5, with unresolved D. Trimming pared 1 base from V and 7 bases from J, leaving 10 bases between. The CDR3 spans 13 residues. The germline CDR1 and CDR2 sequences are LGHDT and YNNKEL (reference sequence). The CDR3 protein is CASSQVAGSTQYF. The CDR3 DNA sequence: TGTGCCAGCAGCCAAGTGGCCGGATCGACCCAGTACTTC.

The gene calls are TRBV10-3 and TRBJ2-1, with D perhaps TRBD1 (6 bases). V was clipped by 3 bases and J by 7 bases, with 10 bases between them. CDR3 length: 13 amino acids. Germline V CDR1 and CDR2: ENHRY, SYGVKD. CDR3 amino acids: CAISDYRGNEQFF. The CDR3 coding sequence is TGTGCCATCAGTGATTATAGGGGGAATGAGCAGTTCTTC.

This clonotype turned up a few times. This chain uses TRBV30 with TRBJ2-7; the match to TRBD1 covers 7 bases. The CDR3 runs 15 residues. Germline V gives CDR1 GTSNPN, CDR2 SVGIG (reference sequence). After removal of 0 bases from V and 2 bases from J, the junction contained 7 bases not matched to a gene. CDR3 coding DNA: TGTGCCTGGAGTGTACTACGGGACAGAGCCTACGAGCAGTACTTC. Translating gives CAWSVLRDRAYEQYF.

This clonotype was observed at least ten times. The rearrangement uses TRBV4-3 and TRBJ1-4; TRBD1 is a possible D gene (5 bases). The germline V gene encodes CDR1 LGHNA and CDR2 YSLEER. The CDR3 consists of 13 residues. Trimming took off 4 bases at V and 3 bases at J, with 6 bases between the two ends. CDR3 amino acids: CASSRDANEKLFF. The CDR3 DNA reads TGCGCCAGCAGCCGGGACGCTAATGAAAAACTGTTTTTT.

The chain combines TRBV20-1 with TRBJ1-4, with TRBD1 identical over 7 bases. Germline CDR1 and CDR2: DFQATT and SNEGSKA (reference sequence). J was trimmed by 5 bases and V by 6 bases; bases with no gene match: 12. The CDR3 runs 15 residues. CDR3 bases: TGCAGTGCGAGGAATGACAGGGTCCGAAATGAAAAACTGTTTTTT. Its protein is CSARNDRVRNEKLFF.

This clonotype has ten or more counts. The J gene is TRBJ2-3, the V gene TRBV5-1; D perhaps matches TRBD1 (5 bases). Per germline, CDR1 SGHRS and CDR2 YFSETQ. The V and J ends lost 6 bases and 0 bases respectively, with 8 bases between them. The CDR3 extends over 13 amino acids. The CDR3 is CASKGSSTDTQYF. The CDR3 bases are TGCGCCAGCAAGGGGTCTAGCACAGATACGCAGTATTTT.

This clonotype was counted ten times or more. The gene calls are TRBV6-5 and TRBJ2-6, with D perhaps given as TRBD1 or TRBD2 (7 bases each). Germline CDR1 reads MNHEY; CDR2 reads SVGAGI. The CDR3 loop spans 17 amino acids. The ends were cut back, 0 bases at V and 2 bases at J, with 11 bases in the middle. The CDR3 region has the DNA TGTGCCAGCAGTTACTCGACAGGGAGGGCTGGGGCCAACGTCCTGACTTTC. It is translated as CASSYSTGRAGANVLTF.

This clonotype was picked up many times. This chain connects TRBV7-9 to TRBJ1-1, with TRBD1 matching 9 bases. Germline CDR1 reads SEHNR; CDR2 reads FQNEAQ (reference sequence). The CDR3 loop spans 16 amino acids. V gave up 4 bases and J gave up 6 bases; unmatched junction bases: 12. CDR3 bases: TGTGCCAGCAGCTCCGGGACAGGGATTCGGTGGTCTGAAGCTTTCTTT. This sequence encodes CASSSGTGIRWSEAFF.

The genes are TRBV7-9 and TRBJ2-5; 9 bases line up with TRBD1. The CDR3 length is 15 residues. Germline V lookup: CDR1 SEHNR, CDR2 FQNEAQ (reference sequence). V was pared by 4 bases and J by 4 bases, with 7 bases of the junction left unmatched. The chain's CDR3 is CASSSGTGMRETQYF. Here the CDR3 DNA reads TGTGCCAGCAGCTCCGGGACAGGGATGAGAGAGACCCAGTACTTC.

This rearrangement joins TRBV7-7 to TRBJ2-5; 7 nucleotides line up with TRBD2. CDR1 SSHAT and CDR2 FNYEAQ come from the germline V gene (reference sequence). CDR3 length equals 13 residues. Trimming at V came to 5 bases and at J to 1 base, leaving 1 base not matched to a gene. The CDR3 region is CASSPGGQETQYF. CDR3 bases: TGTGCCAGCAGCCCGGGGGGCCAAGAGACCCAGTACTTC.

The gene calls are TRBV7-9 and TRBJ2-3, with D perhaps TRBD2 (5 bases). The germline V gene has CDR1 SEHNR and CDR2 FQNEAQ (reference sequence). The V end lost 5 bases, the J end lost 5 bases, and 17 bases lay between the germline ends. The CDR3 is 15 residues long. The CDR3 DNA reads TGTGCCAGCAGCCTCGGACCTAATGGAGGAGATACGCAGTATTTT. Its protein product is CASSLGPNGGDTQYF.

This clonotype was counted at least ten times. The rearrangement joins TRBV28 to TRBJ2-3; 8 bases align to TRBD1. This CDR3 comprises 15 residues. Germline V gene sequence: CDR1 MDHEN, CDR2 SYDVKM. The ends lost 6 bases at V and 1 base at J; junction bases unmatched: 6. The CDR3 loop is CASSYSGQGTDTQYF. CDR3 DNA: TGTGCCAGCAGCTATTCGGGACAGGGCACAGATACGCAGTATTTT.

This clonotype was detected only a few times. CDR3 residues: CASSYSFGDSTDQPQHF. The CDR3 DNA reads TGTGCCAGCAGTTACTCTTTTGGGGACTCCACAGATCAGCCCCAGCATTTT. V usage is TRBV6-2 or TRBV6-3 and J usage is TRBJ1-5; D is possibly TRBD1 (5 bases). Germline values: CDR1 MNHEY, CDR2 SVGEGT. Trimming shortened V by 0 bases and J by 5 bases, and 17 bases separated the two germline ends. The CDR3 length is 17 residues.

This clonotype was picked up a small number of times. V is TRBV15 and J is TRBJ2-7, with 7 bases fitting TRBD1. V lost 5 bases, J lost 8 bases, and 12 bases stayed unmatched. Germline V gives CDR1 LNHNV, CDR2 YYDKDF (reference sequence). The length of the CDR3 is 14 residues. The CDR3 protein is CATSPFTGVGKQYF. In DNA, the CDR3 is TGTGCCACCAGCCCATTCACAGGGGTCGGAAAGCAGTACTTC.

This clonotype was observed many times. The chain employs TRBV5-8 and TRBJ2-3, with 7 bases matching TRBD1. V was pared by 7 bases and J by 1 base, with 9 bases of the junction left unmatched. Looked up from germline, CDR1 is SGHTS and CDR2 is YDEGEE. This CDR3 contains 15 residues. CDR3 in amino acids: CASPFDRAGTDTQYF. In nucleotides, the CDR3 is TGTGCCAGCCCATTTGACAGGGCAGGCACAGATACGCAGTATTTT.

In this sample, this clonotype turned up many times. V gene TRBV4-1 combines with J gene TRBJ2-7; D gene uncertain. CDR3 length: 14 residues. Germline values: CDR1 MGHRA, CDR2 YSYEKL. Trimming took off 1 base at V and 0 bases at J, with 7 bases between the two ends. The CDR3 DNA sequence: TGCGCCAGCAGCCAAGGATACAGCTCCTACGAGCAGTACTTC. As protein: CASSQGYSSYEQYF.

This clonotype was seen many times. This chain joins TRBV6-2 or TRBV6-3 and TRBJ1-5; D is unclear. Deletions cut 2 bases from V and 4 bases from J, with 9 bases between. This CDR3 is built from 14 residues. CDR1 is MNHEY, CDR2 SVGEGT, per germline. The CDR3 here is CASSYTSPNQPQHF. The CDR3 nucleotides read TGTGCCAGCAGTTACACCAGTCCTAATCAGCCCCAGCATTTT.

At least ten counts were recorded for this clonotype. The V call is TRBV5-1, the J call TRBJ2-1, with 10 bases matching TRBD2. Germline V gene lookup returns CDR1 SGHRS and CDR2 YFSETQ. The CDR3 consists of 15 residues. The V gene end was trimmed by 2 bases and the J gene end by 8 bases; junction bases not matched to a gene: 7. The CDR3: CASSFGLAGVDEQFF. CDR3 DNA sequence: TGCGCCAGCAGCTTCGGGCTAGCGGGGGTGGATGAGCAGTTCTTC.

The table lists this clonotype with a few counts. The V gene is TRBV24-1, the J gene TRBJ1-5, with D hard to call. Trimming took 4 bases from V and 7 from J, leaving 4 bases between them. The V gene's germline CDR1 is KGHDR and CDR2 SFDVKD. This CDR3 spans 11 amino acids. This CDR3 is CATSDQQPQHF. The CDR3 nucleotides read TGTGCCACCAGTGACCAGCAGCCCCAGCATTTT.